What follows is one T cell receptor beta chain and its context. Other nucleotide sequences in the sample specify the same CDR3. This sample is part of a study of blood T cell repertoires in COVID-19. Study overall: Acute-phase and convalescent COVID-19 samples originated in the United States, Italy and Spain. PBMCs, B-cell-depleted T cells, or T cells provided the cDNA or gDNA that made up the material.

Per the original methods: Researchers report that nucleated cell counts were estimated from reference gene primer amplification. Profiling relied on immunoSEQ multiplex PCR, and the TCRdb table lists in-frame clones only, not all of them. V and J calls and clone size are those listed in that table; D and trimming were worked out from the DNA. The sample holds about 520,000 clones, around 85% seen once. CDR3 length: 14 residues. CDR1 is LNHDA, CDR2 SQIVND, per germline (reference sequence). V was shortened by 4 bases and J by 2 bases, with 9 bases between the two germline ends. The V gene is TRBV19, the J gene TRBJ1-5; no reliable D call. This TCR was sampled from a human donor in a cohort sampled during active COVID-19. The material sequenced was peripheral blood. The chain's CDR3 is CASSTSRGNQPQHF. Here the CDR3 DNA reads TGTGCCAGTAGTACTTCCCGAGGCAATCAGCCCCAGCATTTT.